This paragraph covers one T cell receptor (beta chain) sequence. Its antigen is unknown. The sample holds no much larger clone one base away, and base qualities are not on file. The data originate from a study of OX40 agonist ivuxolimab in advanced cancers. General notes on the study: Ivuxolimab was a fully human IgG2 agonistic monoclonal antibody targeting the costimulatory receptor OX40 (CD134). Intravenous ivuxolimab was administered to patients every 2 weeks at six dose levels: 0.01, 0.1, 0.3, 1.5, 3 and 10 mg/kg. Among the approximately 50 dose-escalation patients, roughly 20 had hepatocellular carcinoma, some 15 melanoma, 9 renal cell carcinoma and 9 head and neck cancer. In the dose-escalation cohort, nearly 85% of patients were male, and the mean age was roughly 56 years with a range of roughly 23 to 90. Patients were allowed to have had prior anti-PD-1, anti-PD-L1 or anti-CTLA-4 therapy, and more than 30% of the dose-escalation patients had previously received checkpoint inhibitors. Partial responses were achieved by three dose-escalation patients, of whom one had hepatocellular carcinoma and two had cutaneous melanoma. Peripheral TCRbeta sequencing aimed to test whether ivuxolimab altered TCR sequence diversity and caused clonal T-cell expansion. The monotherapy dose-escalation portion (N ≈ 56 patients) of the phase I ivuxolimab trial is reported in the paper. The full study reports these points: Clonal expansion of both CD4+ and CD8+ blood T cells was observed from baseline to week 6 at doses 0.1 to 3.0 mg/kg. Low levels of normalized T-cell clonal expansion were also shown by some nonresponding patients. Partial responders in the 0.1-3.0 mg/kg groups had among the lowest normalized peripheral clonal expansion, especially among CD8+ T cells. The antigen specificity of the clonally expanded peripheral T cells was not determined. After ivuxolimab, expanded clones were on average more numerous among CD8+ T cells than among CD4+ T cells.

The trial excluded patients who had a history of autoimmune disease or were on systemic immunosuppression. Peripheral blood for TCR sequencing was collected from all dose cohorts at baseline, on cycle 4 day 1, and on cycle 7 day 1. Samples came from an open-label, multicenter, first-in-human phase I dose-escalation trial of ivuxolimab. Adults with locally advanced or metastatic head and neck squamous cell, hepatocellular, melanoma or renal cell carcinoma were enrolled in the trial. Before TCR sequencing, CD4+ and CD8+ T cells were separately sorted from peripheral blood. Genomic DNA was isolated from the sorted cells so that the TCRbeta CDR3 region could be sequenced. TCRbeta CDR3 regions were sequenced using the immunoSEQ Assay. TCRdb re-hosts the immuneACCESS table, in-frame sequences only. Its copies lack some clones; in the studies checked, an unresolved V gene accounts for under half of them, and the cause for the rest is not known. The table for this sample lists about 31,000 clones; over 80% of them were counted only once. Clones ranked in the top ten supply approximately 21% of the sample.

The origin of this receptor is an adult with an advanced solid tumor such as melanoma, head and neck, liver or kidney cancer. The sample was CD4+ or CD8+ T cells sorted from blood, taken in a trial of the OX40 agonist ivuxolimab.

In nucleotide form, the sequence is TGTGCCAGCAGCTTAGGGACAGGTGTCAATTCACCCCTCCACTTT. Translated, this gives CASSLGTGVNSPLHF. This chain joins TRBV7-2 to TRBJ1-6; the junction holds 7 bases that match TRBD1. Relative to germline, V is missing 1 base and J is missing 7 bases, with 4 bases of the junction outside any gene match. From the cysteine through the phenylalanine, the CDR3 covers 15 amino acids. The read is trimmed to its CDR3 DNA, 45 bases read in frame from base 1. The germline V gene yields SGHTA for CDR1 and FQGNSA for CDR2.